This T cell receptor beta chain appears in the sequencing data of a study of blood T cells in healthy people across ages (dated by TCRdb to between 2015 and 2017). Looking at the study overall: In model experiments, template switching captured about one uniquely barcoded TCR beta cDNA molecule for every two T cells. For two donors (one aged 18 to 30 and one aged 80 or older), the study analyzed two additional independent replicas of 1 million unique cDNA reads from the same blood draw. To avoid experimental bias, donors of different ages were distributed randomly across sequencing lanes. Using deep sequencing normalized with unique cDNA molecular identifiers, the study measured how TCR beta repertoire diversity changes with age. Donors were grouped into four age groups: young (average approximately 15 years), middle-aged (39), aged (around 60) and long-lived (about 90). Study-level results and caveats: The long-lived group showed more naive CD4+ T cells, fewer expanded clones and increased TCR diversity than the aged group, suggesting age selection. Observed TCR beta diversity correlated strongly with the percentage of naive T cells measured by flow cytometry. Conclusive comparison of naive and antigen-experienced compartments was prevented by the profiling of bulk unsorted PBMCs. Observed TCR beta diversity per million T cells fell roughly linearly with age, and a significant reduction was already apparent by age around 40. Estimates of total diversity from one million sequenced T cells were regarded as lower bounds and underestimates. Because donor CMV infection status was unknown, age-related changes in expanded clonotypes were potentially confounded.

The library came from 5' RACE. TCRdb records Illumina HiSeq 2500 as the sequencer. A second PCR of about 7 to 12 cycles was performed with a sample-barcoded 5' primer and a J-beta primer mix. A unique molecular identifier was introduced onto each TCR beta cDNA molecule by a template-switch 5' adaptor carrying 12 random nucleotides. Each sample yielded at least 3 million CDR3-containing paired-end reads. All of the RNA was converted into first-strand cDNA using the Mint cDNA synthesis kit, with a TRBC-specific oligonucleotide serving as the primer. Following uracil-DNA glycosylase treatment, a first 18-cycle PCR with universal primers M1SS and BC2_uni_R was performed on all cDNA. In the paper's pipeline: Normalization of each sample was performed by random selection of 1 million high-quality reads, each carrying a distinct molecular identifier. Instead of being binned into consensus sequences, reads that shared molecular identifiers were thrown out. MiTCR, run with a Q25 quality threshold and the strictest error-elimination algorithm, handled CDR3 identification, clonotype clustering and error correction. A nonparametric unseen species model with Euler transformation was used to estimate a lower bound on total TCR beta diversity. Using fastp trimming at Q25 and MiXCR clonotype assembly, TCRdb reanalyzed the public sequencing data and kept in-frame beta chains. Every entry covers one CDR3 protein and lists the most common genes and DNA from its rows. For this entry, the V and J calls and clone size follow TCRdb and not the study's own pipeline. The sample table shows about 1.5 million distinct CDR3 sequences, and around 40% are seen once. 4% of the sample is in the top ten clones.

Donors were around 37 systemically healthy Caucasian individuals from Russia aged roughly 6 to 90 years. About 9.1 milliliters of peripheral blood were collected from each donor into EDTA-treated Vacutainer tubes. Ficoll-Paque density-gradient centrifugation was used to isolate PBMCs, with at least 7 million per sample. Total RNA, at least 5 micrograms per sample, was extracted from PBMCs with Trizol reagent. For every donor, flow cytometry on a PBMC aliquot measured the percentage of naive CD45RAhigh/CD27high T cells. Spanning cysteine to phenylalanine, the CDR3 consists of 16 amino acids. Only the CDR3 portion is preserved as DNA: 48 bases, with reading frame beginning at the first base. The germline V gene gives CDR1 as LGHNA and CDR2 as YNFKEQ. Trimming leaves V shorter by 4 bases and J shorter by 8 bases, with the junction holding 13 bases beyond the gene matches. Comments on this clonotype: Its antigen is unknown. No base quality values were provided; no much bigger clone lies one nucleotide off.

Recombination connected TRBV4-2 to TRBJ2-2; TRBD2 fits 7 bases in the junction. The sequence came from a woman aged 18-29 years in good health. The sample was blood. CDR3 region: CASSPQVGGPRGELFF. The DNA reads TGTGCCAGCAGCCCACAGGTGGGAGGGCCTCGAGGGGAGCTGTTTTTT.